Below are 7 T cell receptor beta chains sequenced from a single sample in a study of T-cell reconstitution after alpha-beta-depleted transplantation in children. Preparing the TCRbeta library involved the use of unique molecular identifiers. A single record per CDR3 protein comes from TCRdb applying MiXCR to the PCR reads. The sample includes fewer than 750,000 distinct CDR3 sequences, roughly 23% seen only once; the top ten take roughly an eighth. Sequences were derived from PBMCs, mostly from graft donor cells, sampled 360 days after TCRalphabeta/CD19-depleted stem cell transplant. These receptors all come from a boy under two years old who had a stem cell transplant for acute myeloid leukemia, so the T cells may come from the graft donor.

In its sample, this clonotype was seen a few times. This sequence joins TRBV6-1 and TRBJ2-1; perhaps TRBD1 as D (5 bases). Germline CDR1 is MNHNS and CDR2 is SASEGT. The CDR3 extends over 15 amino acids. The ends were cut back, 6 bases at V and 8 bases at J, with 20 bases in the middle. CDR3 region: CASSPGPGRQHEQFF. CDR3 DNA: TGTGCCAGCAGCCCCGGCCCGGGCAGACAGCATGAGCAGTTCTTC.

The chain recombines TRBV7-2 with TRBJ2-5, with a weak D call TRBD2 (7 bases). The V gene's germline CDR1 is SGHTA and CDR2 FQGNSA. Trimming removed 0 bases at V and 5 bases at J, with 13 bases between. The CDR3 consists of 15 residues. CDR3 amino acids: CASSLAGGLWETQYF. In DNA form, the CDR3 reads TGTGCCAGCAGCTTAGCGGGGGGGCTGTGGGAGACCCAGTACTTC.

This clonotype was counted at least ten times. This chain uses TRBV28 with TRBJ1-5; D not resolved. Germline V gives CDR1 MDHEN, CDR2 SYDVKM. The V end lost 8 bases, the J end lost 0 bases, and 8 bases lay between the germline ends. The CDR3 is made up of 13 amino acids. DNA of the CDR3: TGTGCCAGCCTGGACGTTAGCAATCAGCCCCAGCATTTT. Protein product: CASLDVSNQPQHF.

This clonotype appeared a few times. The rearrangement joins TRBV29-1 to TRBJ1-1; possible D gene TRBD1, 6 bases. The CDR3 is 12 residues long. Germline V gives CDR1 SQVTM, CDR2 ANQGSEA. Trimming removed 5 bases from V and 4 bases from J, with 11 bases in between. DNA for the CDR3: TGCAGCGTTCAGGGGAGATTCACTGAAGCTTTCTTT. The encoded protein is CSVQGRFTEAFF.

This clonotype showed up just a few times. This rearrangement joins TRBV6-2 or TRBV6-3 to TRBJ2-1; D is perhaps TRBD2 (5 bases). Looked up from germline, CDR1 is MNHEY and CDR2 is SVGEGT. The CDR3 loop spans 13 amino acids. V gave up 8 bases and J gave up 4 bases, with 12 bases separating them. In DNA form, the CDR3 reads TGTGCCAGCGGTCGGGATGCGTACAATGAGCAGTTCTTC. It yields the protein CASGRDAYNEQFF.

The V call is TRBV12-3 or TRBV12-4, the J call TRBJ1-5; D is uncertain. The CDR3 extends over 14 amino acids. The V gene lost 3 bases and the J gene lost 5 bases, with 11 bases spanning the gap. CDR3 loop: CASSFVARDQPQHF. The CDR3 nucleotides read TGTGCCAGCAGTTTTGTAGCCAGAGATCAGCCCCAGCATTTT.

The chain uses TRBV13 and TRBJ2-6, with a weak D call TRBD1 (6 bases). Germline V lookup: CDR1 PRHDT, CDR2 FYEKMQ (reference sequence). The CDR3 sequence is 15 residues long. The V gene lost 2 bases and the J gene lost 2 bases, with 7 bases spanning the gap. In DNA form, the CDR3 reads TGTGCCAGCAGCTTATGGGGGCCTGGGGCCAACGTCCTGACTTTC. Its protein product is CASSLWGPGANVLTF.